The 22 T cell receptor beta chains in this list originate from one sample, sequenced in a study of T cell clonotyping in hematopoietic cell transplantation. The time point is: recipient sample about 28 days before transplant, after cytoreduction. The method was immunoSEQ multiplex PCR; TCRdb's version includes in-frame clones alone and lacks a portion of them. The table shows roughly 10,000 clones, with around 90% occurring only once. The specimen was peripheral blood mononuclear cells, collected before stem cell transplant. These receptors all stem from a middle-aged woman with acute myeloid leukemia. Some clones in this sample may be carry-over from other donors' samples.

V is TRBV7-6 and J is TRBJ1-3; no reliable D call. The CDR3 is made up of 14 amino acids. V was shortened by 2 bases and J by 8 bases, with 13 bases between the two germline ends. Germline CDR1 reads SGHVS; CDR2 reads FNYEAQ. CDR3 nucleotide sequence: TGTGCCAGCAGCTTACAAAACCGTCGGGACACCATATATTTT. Translating it yields CASSLQNRRDTIYF.

The chain employs TRBV9 and TRBJ2-1; the match to TRBD2 covers 9 bases. CDR3 size: 16 residues. V dropped 3 bases and J dropped 0; count of bases not matched to a gene: 4. Per the germline V gene, CDR1 is SGDLS and CDR2 is YYNGEE. The CDR3 reads CASSASGVTSYNEQFF. The CDR3 region has the DNA TGTGCCAGCAGCGCTAGCGGGGTGACCTCCTACAATGAGCAGTTCTTC.

CDR3 DNA sequence: TGTGCCAGCAGGGCCCTAGGTTCAGATACGCAGTATTTT. Protein product: CASRALGSDTQYF. The chain is built from TRBV2 and TRBJ2-3, with D unresolved. V shed 6 bases and J shed 4 bases, with 11 bases lying between them. This CDR3 region has 13 residues. The germline CDR1 and CDR2 sequences are SNHLY and FYNNEI.

V is TRBV29-1 and J is TRBJ2-1; maybe TRBD1 (5 bases). CDR1 SQVTM and CDR2 ANQGSEA come from the germline V gene. The germline V and J ends were trimmed by 6 bases and 0 bases, with 9 bases remaining between them. This CDR3 is 13 amino acids long. The CDR3 sequence is CSVQGDSYNEQFF. CDR3 coding DNA: TGCAGCGTGCAAGGGGACTCCTACAATGAGCAGTTCTTC.

This chain uses TRBV30 with TRBJ1-1; no clear D gene. Trimming pared 2 bases from V and 1 base from J, leaving 5 bases between. Germline V gives CDR1 GTSNPN, CDR2 SVGIG (reference sequence). The CDR3 is 12 amino acids. CDR3 bases: TGTGCCTGGAGTCCTGGGAACACTGAAGCTTTCTTT. Amino acids: CAWSPGNTEAFF.

This clone was seen once. The chain joins TRBV29-1 to TRBJ2-5, with D perhaps assigned TRBD1 or TRBD2 (5 bases each). V was shortened by 6 bases and J by 5 bases, with 19 bases between the two germline ends. The germline CDR1 and CDR2 sequences are SQVTM and ANQGSEA. This CDR3 region has 14 residues. CDR3 sequence (DNA): TGCAGCGTCCTAGGGACGGTCACGGGGGAGACCCAGTACTTC. Its protein product is CSVLGTVTGETQYF.

The CDR3 sequence is CASSMRGSGANVLTF. CDR3 nucleotide sequence: TGTGCCAGTAGTATGAGGGGGTCTGGGGCCAACGTCCTGACTTTC. The J gene is TRBJ2-6, the V gene TRBV19; weak D call: TRBD1 (6 bases). Germline V CDR1 and CDR2: LNHDA, SQIVND (reference sequence). The CDR3 has 15 residues. V lost 3 bases to trimming and J lost 1 base, with 7 bases between them.

The chain joins TRBV7-7 to TRBJ2-5; 7 nucleotides line up with TRBD2. Germline CDR1 SSHAT, CDR2 FNYEAQ (reference sequence). Trimming at V came to 2 bases and at J to 3 bases, leaving 15 bases not matched to a gene. This CDR3 contains 18 residues. CDR3 protein: CASSLSRLLASGKETQYF. Written as DNA, the CDR3 is TGTGCCAGCAGCTTAAGCCGCCTTTTGGCTAGCGGCAAAGAGACCCAGTACTTC. Based on the CDR3 plus reference TRBV7-7 and TRBJ2-5, the full variable domain is GAGVSQSPRYKVTKRGQDVTLRCDPISSHATLYWYQQALGQGPEFLTYFNYEAQPDKSGLPSDRFSAERPEGSISTLTIQRTEQRDSAMYRCASSLSRLLASGKETQYFGPGTRLLVL.

The gene calls are TRBV5-4 and TRBJ2-7; no clear D. This CDR3 region has 13 residues. Germline values: CDR1 SGHNT, CDR2 YYREEE (reference sequence). The V and J ends lost 4 bases and 0 bases respectively, with 8 bases between them. The CDR3, as DNA: TGTGCCAGCAGCATAGATAGCTCCTACGAGCAGTACTTC. Translated, it gives CASSIDSSYEQYF. Combining the CDR3 with reference TRBV5-4 and TRBJ2-7 gives the whole variable domain ETGVTQSPTHLIKTRGQQVTLRCSSQSGHNTVSWYQQALGQGPQFIFQYYREEENGRGNFPPRFSGLQFPNYSSELNVNALELDDSALYLCASSIDSSYEQYFGPGTRLTVT.

V usage is TRBV6-5 and J usage is TRBJ2-3; tentative D call: TRBD1 (6 bases). Trimming stripped 3 bases from V and 1 base from J, with 11 bases between. This CDR3 region has 15 residues. Germline CDR1 MNHEY, CDR2 SVGAGI. CDR3 DNA: TGTGCCAGCAGTTATTTGGGGGCCGGCACAGATACGCAGTATTTT. Translation: CASSYLGAGTDTQYF.

The rearrangement joins TRBV5-6 to TRBJ2-3, with D perhaps matching TRBD2 (6 bases). The CDR3 sequence is 16 residues long. The germline gives CDR1 SGHDT, CDR2 YYEEEE. The germline V and J ends were trimmed by 1 base and 1 base, with 13 bases remaining between them. CDR3 sequence: CASSLWRDDRTDTQYF. The CDR3 bases are TGTGCCAGCAGCTTGTGGAGGGATGACCGCACAGATACGCAGTATTTT.

This chain connects TRBV9 to TRBJ1-1; D uncertain. Germline loops: CDR1 SGDLS, CDR2 YYNGEE. The CDR3 consists of 14 residues. Trimming took off 0 bases at V and 4 bases at J, with 10 bases between the two ends. This CDR3 reads CASSVAAWGTEAFF. In DNA form, the CDR3 reads TGTGCCAGCAGCGTAGCAGCTTGGGGCACTGAAGCTTTCTTT.

A single count supports this clone. J is TRBJ1-1 and V is TRBV2; D is ambiguous. The CDR3 sequence is 14 residues long. Germline lookup yields CDR1 SNHLY and CDR2 FYNNEI. V dropped 1 base and J dropped 10 bases, with 16 bases sitting between them. CDR3 protein: CASSEGRGPNPAFF. CDR3 nucleotides: TGTGCCAGCAGTGAAGGGAGAGGACCGAACCCAGCTTTCTTT.

The chain carries TRBV5-1 and TRBJ1-4; D possibly corresponds to TRBD1 (5 bases). Germline V gene sequence: CDR1 SGHRS, CDR2 YFSETQ. V lost 4 bases to trimming and J lost 4 bases, with 11 bases between them. The CDR3 extends over 14 amino acids. In DNA form, the CDR3 reads TGCGCCAGCAGCCTGGACACAGTTAATGAAAAACTGTTTTTT. The encoded protein is CASSLDTVNEKLFF.

This clone was found a few times. V and J are TRBV19 and TRBJ1-1; tentative D call: TRBD1 (5 bases). CDR3 size: 14 residues. Between the trimmed V and J ends, which lost 5 bases and 5 bases, there was a span of 15 bases. Germline CDR1 is LNHDA and CDR2 is SQIVND (reference sequence). Written as DNA, the CDR3 is TGTGCCAGTAGTTGGGTGGGGCTGGGAACTGAAGCTTTCTTT. Residues: CASSWVGLGTEAFF.

The chain recombines TRBV2 with TRBJ2-7; TRBD1 agrees at 9 bases. Looked up from germline, CDR1 is SNHLY and CDR2 is FYNNEI. The trim removed 10 bases at V and 2 bases at J, leaving 6 bases unmatched. CDR3 length equals 13 residues. The CDR3 DNA reads as TGTGCCACCACCGGGACAGGGACCTACGAGCAGTACTTC. This gives the protein CATTGTGTYEQYF.

This clone was counted once. The chain is built from TRBV29-1 and TRBJ1-3; 7 bases are a match to TRBD1. Per germline, CDR1 SQVTM and CDR2 ANQGSEA. The CDR3 has 12 amino acids. J gave up 3 bases and V 7 bases, and 3 bases lay outside the gene matches. Here the CDR3 reads CSAHRGGNTIYF. CDR3 DNA sequence: TGCAGCGCCCACAGGGGTGGAAACACCATATATTTT.

The rearrangement uses TRBV30 and TRBJ2-7; tentatively, D is TRBD1 or TRBD2 (5 bases each). The CDR3 runs to 15 residues. The germline CDR1 and CDR2 sequences are GTSNPN and SVGIG (reference sequence). The V gene lost 0 bases and the J gene lost 5 bases, with 17 bases spanning the gap. The CDR3 bases are TGTGCCTGGAGTGTACCGGAACAGGTGGGACACGAGCAGTACTTC. It translates to CAWSVPEQVGHEQYF.

The chain couples TRBV7-9 to TRBJ2-1, with TRBD1 matching 7 bases. The CDR3 length is 14 residues. J lost 6 bases, V lost 7 bases, and 9 bases had no gene match. Germline CDR1 and CDR2: SEHNR and FQNEAQ (reference sequence). The CDR3 is CASNRQGGGNEQFF. As DNA, the CDR3 is TGTGCCAGCAACCGACAGGGTGGGGGCAATGAGCAGTTCTTC.

The chain carries TRBV5-1 and TRBJ1-1; the D gene is possibly TRBD1 (6 bases). The CDR3 loop spans 14 amino acids. Trimming took off 4 bases at V and 4 bases at J, with 14 bases between the two ends. In germline, CDR1 is SGHRS, CDR2 YFSETQ. The CDR3 loop reads CASSPDSSTTEAFF. CDR3 bases: TGCGCCAGCAGCCCGGACAGTTCAACCACTGAAGCTTTCTTT.

The chain joins TRBV25-1 to TRBJ1-6; TRBD1 is a possible D gene (6 bases). The length of the CDR3 is 14 residues. Trimming took off 8 bases at V and 7 bases at J, with 15 bases between the two ends. CDR1 and CDR2 from the germline V gene are MGHDK and SYGVNS. DNA of the CDR3: TGTGCCAGCCGCGACGGGGGCTGGAATTCACCCCTCCACTTT. Translation: CASRDGGWNSPLHF.

This chain uses TRBV4-3 with TRBJ2-6, with TRBD2 matching over 10 bases. Looked up from germline, CDR1 is LGHNA and CDR2 is YSLEER. The CDR3 covers 20 residues. V shed 0 bases and J 1 base; nucleotides not matched to a gene: 9. The CDR3, as DNA: TGCGCCAGCAGCCAAGATTACCCCCTAGCGGGGGAATCTGGGGCCAACGTCCTGACTTTC. This encodes CASSQDYPLAGESGANVLTF.